This entry lists 13 T cell receptor beta chains sequenced from one sample in a study of beta chain features in type 1 diabetes. The whole isolated RNA underwent reverse transcription, so sequencing captured expressed TCRB transcripts. Measured with immunoSEQ multiplex PCR; TCRdb has only the in-frame clones, and not every one. Seen here are roughly 610,000 clones, 15% observed once, and the top ten hold 0.093%. Sequenced material: naive CD4+ T cells from blood. The source of these receptors is a man younger than 35 in good health.

The chain combines TRBV7-9 with TRBJ2-7; 7 positions agree with TRBD2. In germline, CDR1 is SEHNR, CDR2 FQNEAQ (reference sequence). The CDR3 has 14 amino acids. J gave up 2 bases and V 5 bases, and 6 bases lay outside the gene matches. The CDR3 spells CASSLTRGTYEQYF. In nucleotides, the CDR3 is TGTGCCAGCAGCCTCACGCGGGGGACCTACGAGCAGTACTTC.

This clone was seen more than once but under ten times. The chain joins TRBV5-4 to TRBJ2-3; 7 bases are shared with TRBD1. CDR1 is SGHNT, CDR2 YYREEE, per germline (reference sequence). CDR3 length: 13 residues. V dropped 4 bases and J dropped 3; count of bases not matched to a gene: 2. The CDR3 bases are TGTGCCAGCAGCACGGACAGGACAGATACGCAGTATTTT. Protein sequence: CASSTDRTDTQYF.

The rearrangement joins TRBV18 to TRBJ2-3; TRBD1 is a possible D gene (6 bases). The V gene lost 2 bases and the J gene lost 5 bases, with 14 bases spanning the gap. Germline CDR1 and CDR2: KGHSH and LQKENI. The CDR3 sequence is 15 residues long. CDR3: CASSPVTGWKDTQYF. CDR3 coding DNA: TGTGCCAGCTCACCAGTTACAGGGTGGAAAGATACGCAGTATTTT. Combining the CDR3 with reference TRBV18 and TRBJ2-3 gives the whole variable domain NAGVMQNPRHLVRRRGQEARLRCSPMKGHSHVYWYRQLPEEGLKFMVYLQKENIIDESGMPKERFSAEFPKEGPSILRIQQVVRGDSAAYFCASSPVTGWKDTQYFGPGTRLTVL.

Only a few counts were recorded for this clone. V is TRBV2 and J is TRBJ2-3, with a weak D call TRBD2 (6 bases). Per germline, CDR1 SNHLY and CDR2 FYNNEI. V lost 4 bases to trimming and J lost 5 bases, with 10 bases between them. The CDR3 loop spans 13 amino acids. The CDR3 DNA is TGTGCCAGCAGTGTGGGGGGTATAGATACGCAGTATTTT. This codes for CASSVGGIDTQYF.

This clone appeared a few times. The J gene is TRBJ1-5, the V gene TRBV5-6, with a weak D call TRBD1 (6 bases). The CDR3 extends over 13 amino acids. Trimming shortened V by 4 bases and J by 6 bases, and 11 bases separated the two germline ends. Germline V gene lookup returns CDR1 SGHDT and CDR2 YYEEEE. CDR3 amino acids: CASSRGGSQPQHF. The DNA for the CDR3 is TGTGCCAGCAGCAGGGGGGGAAGTCAGCCCCAGCATTTT.

The rearrangement links TRBV19 to TRBJ2-2, with a tentative D call TRBD1 (6 bases). The CDR3 is 14 amino acids. From germline, CDR1 is LNHDA and CDR2 SQIVND (reference sequence). V shed 3 bases and J shed 5 bases, with 10 bases lying between them. The CDR3 nucleotides read TGTGCCAGTAGTATTCTACAGGGAACCGGGGAGCTGTTTTTT. It is translated as CASSILQGTGELFF.

The CDR3, as DNA: TGTGCCAGCTCACCCGCCGCCTACGAGCAGTACTTC. Amino acid sequence: CASSPAAYEQYF. V and J are TRBV18 and TRBJ2-7; D remains unclear. Germline CDR1 KGHSH, CDR2 LQKENI. The ends were cut back, 3 bases at V and 2 bases at J, with 5 bases in the middle. This CDR3 comprises 12 residues.

The CDR3 DNA follows: TGTGCCAGCAGGAAATCCGGGACCACCTCGGTCGATGAGCAGTTCTTC. This translates into CASRKSGTTSVDEQFF. The V and J genes are TRBV28 and TRBJ2-1; the D gene could be TRBD1 or TRBD2 (5 bases each). The V end lost 6 bases, the J end lost 8 bases, and 23 bases lay between the germline ends. Looked up from germline, CDR1 is MDHEN and CDR2 is SYDVKM. CDR3 size: 16 residues.

Only a few counts were recorded for this clone. V is TRBV7-2 and J is TRBJ2-3, with 9 bases that match TRBD2. V was pared by 2 bases and J by 6 bases, with 9 bases of the junction left unmatched. The CDR3 contains 16 residues. Germline CDR1 is SGHTA and CDR2 is FQGNSA. The CDR3 is CASSLLGAGGGDTQYF. CDR3 nucleotides: TGTGCCAGCAGCTTATTAGGAGCGGGAGGAGGGGATACGCAGTATTTT.

The rearrangement links TRBV9 to TRBJ1-1; a possible D gene is TRBD1 (5 bases). The CDR3 is 15 amino acids. The V end lost 4 bases, the J end lost 1 base, and 14 bases lay between the germline ends. The germline gives CDR1 SGDLS, CDR2 YYNGEE. The CDR3 DNA is TGTGCCAGCAGCCCCAGACAGATCAGGAACACTGAAGCTTTCTTT. Its translation: CASSPRQIRNTEAFF.

The chain carries TRBV6-5 and TRBJ1-2; D perhaps matches TRBD1 (5 bases). The CDR3 covers 16 residues. CDR1 MNHEY and CDR2 SVGAGI come from the germline V gene. Trimming took 0 bases from V and 0 from J, leaving 11 bases between them. The CDR3 DNA sequence: TGTGCCAGCAGTTACTCGAGGAGGGGTTCTAACTATGGCTACACCTTC. Its translation is CASSYSRRGSNYGYTF.

This clone occurred a few times. The chain's CDR3 is CASSRDRNNEQFF. CDR3 coding DNA: TGTGCCAGCAGCCGAGACAGGAACAATGAGCAGTTCTTC. The gene calls are TRBV4-2 and TRBJ2-1; D might be TRBD1 (6 bases). Trimming stripped 4 bases from V and 5 bases from J, with 9 bases between. From germline, CDR1 is LGHNA and CDR2 YNFKEQ. The CDR3 extends over 13 amino acids.

This clone was seen only a few times. The rearrangement uses TRBV5-1 and TRBJ1-3, with D unresolved. CDR3 length: 14 amino acids. CDR1 is SGHRS and CDR2 is YFSETQ in the germline V gene. The ends were cut back, 0 bases at V and 4 bases at J, with 8 bases in the middle. CDR3 residues: CASSLEFLGNTIYF. Written as DNA, the CDR3 is TGCGCCAGCAGCTTGGAGTTTTTGGGAAACACCATATATTTT. Supplemented by reference TRBV5-1 and TRBJ1-3, the full variable domain reads KAGVTQTPRYLIKTRGQQVTLSCSPISGHRSVSWYQQTPGQGLQFLFEYFSETQRNKGNFPGRFSGRQFSNSRSEMNVSTLELGDSALYLCASSLEFLGNTIYFGEGSWLTVV.